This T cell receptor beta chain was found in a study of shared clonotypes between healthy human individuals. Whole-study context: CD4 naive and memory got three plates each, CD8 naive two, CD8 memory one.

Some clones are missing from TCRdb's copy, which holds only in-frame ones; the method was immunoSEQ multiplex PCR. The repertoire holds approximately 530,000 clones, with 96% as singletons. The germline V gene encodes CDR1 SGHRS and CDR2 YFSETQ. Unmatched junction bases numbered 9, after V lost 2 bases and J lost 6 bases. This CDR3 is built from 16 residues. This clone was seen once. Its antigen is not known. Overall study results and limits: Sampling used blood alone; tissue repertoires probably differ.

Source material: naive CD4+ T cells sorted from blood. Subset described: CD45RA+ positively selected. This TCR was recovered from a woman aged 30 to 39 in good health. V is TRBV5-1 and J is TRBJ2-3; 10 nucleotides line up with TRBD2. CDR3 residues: CASSFPSGGVGDTQYF. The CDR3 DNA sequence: TGCGCCAGCAGCTTTCCTAGCGGGGGAGTGGGGGATACGCAGTATTTT.